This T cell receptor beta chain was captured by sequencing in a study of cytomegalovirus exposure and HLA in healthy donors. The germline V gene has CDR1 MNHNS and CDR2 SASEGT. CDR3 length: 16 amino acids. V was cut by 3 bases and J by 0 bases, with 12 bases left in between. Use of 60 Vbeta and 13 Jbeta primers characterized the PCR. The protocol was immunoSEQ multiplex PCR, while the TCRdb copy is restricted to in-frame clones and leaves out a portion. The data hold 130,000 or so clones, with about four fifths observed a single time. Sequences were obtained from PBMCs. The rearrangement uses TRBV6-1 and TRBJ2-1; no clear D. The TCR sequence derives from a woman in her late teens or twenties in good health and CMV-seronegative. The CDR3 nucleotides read TGTGCCAGCAGTGATCGTCCCTCGAGCTCCTACAATGAGCAGTTCTTC. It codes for CASSDRPSSSYNEQFF.